A selection of T cell receptor beta chains follows, all from one sample in a study of CD8 T cells in ankylosing spondylitis. TCRdb re-analysed the 5' RACE reads in MiXCR, keeping a single row per CDR3 protein. The sample records roughly 240,000 distinct CDR3 sequences, 8% to 9% being singletons. Sequencing was performed on blood, either unsorted or a sorted T cell fraction (not recorded which). These receptors were collected from a female donor with ankylosing spondylitis or in good health (not recorded which). CDR3s include the opening cysteine and the closing phenylalanine or tryptophan.

V gene: TRBV5-6; J gene: TRBJ1-5; CDR3 protein: CASSLAGTGPQPQHF
V gene: TRBV6-1; J gene: TRBJ1-2; CDR3 protein: CASRGQGIYGYTF
V gene: TRBV20-1; J gene: TRBJ2-5; CDR3 protein: CSAREAGLTQYF
V gene: TRBV20-1; J gene: TRBJ2-5; CDR3 protein: CSARDETKRTQYF
V gene: TRBV7-2; J gene: TRBJ2-3; CDR3 protein: CASSDSEESRTDTQYF
V gene: TRBV28; J gene: TRBJ1-5; CDR3 protein: CASSLWQRGNQPQHF
V gene: TRBV12-3/TRBV12-4; J gene: TRBJ2-5; CDR3 protein: CAISLERNQGLIFQETQYF
V gene: TRBV5-1; J gene: TRBJ2-1; CDR3 protein: CASNQRERTYNEQFF
V gene: TRBV29-1; J gene: TRBJ1-1; CDR3 protein: CSVIGRDTEAFF
V gene: TRBV5-1; J gene: TRBJ2-1; CDR3 protein: CASSGDFYNEQFF
V gene: TRBV4-3; J gene: TRBJ2-1; CDR3 protein: CASSQDWREDHNEQFF
V gene: TRBV25-1; J gene: TRBJ2-7; CDR3 protein: CASSDERIHEQYF
V gene: TRBV5-1; J gene: TRBJ2-5; CDR3 protein: CASSFRTPPQETQYF
V gene: TRBV7-2; J gene: TRBJ2-7; CDR3 protein: CASSLSSGSLEQYF
V gene: TRBV29-1; J gene: TRBJ2-7; CDR3 protein: CSGTSGSHEQYF
V gene: TRBV7-2; J gene: TRBJ2-7; CDR3 protein: CASSRGQARDEQYF
V gene: TRBV20-1; J gene: TRBJ2-7; CDR3 protein: CSASLGRAAYEQYF
V gene: TRBV3-1; J gene: TRBJ2-7; CDR3 protein: CASSQETRGDEQYF
V gene: TRBV7-2; J gene: TRBJ2-1; CDR3 protein: CASSFGQGPNNEQFF
V gene: TRBV6-1; J gene: TRBJ2-3; CDR3 protein: CASSKLAGRLSTDTQYF
V gene: TRBV10-3; J gene: TRBJ2-1; CDR3 protein: CATLGVAGGAYEQFF
V gene: TRBV5-4; J gene: TRBJ1-2; CDR3 protein: CASSLEAGGNYGYTF
V gene: TRBV7-8; J gene: TRBJ1-1; CDR3 protein: CASSVNRGTEAFF
V gene: TRBV28; J gene: TRBJ2-7; CDR3 protein: CASTPAPRTYEQYF
V gene: TRBV7-8; J gene: TRBJ2-1; CDR3 protein: CASSRRGLLGNEQFF